Below are 14 T cell receptor beta chains sequenced from a single sample in a study of identical twins. TCRdb re-called the 5' RACE reads with MiXCR, one entry per CDR3 protein. This table holds about 200,000 distinct CDR3 sequences, about 16% found once. Another study also made use of these data, one on T cells expressing NK-cell markers.

The sample consisted of CD8+ T cells sorted from blood. The receptors were gathered from a woman aged 18-35 years in good health.

This clonotype was found a few times. The chain's CDR3 is CATQGAGEVYEQYF. DNA of the CDR3: TGTGCCACACAGGGGGCGGGGGAGGTCTACGAGCAGTACTTC. V gene TRBV10-3 combines with J gene TRBJ2-7; TRBD1 aligns across 9 bases. Losses at the gene ends were 10 bases for V and 3 bases for J; bases not matched to a gene: 10. The CDR3 is made up of 14 amino acids. Germline V gene sequence: CDR1 ENHRY, CDR2 SYGVKD.

This clonotype was detected only a few times. CDR3: CASSQVGSGTDTQYF. The DNA of the CDR3 is TGCGCCAGCAGCCAAGTGGGAAGCGGAACAGATACGCAGTATTTT. The rearrangement uses TRBV4-1 and TRBJ2-3, with a weak D call TRBD2 (5 bases). V lost 1 base to trimming and J lost 3 bases, with 11 bases between them. The CDR3 runs to 15 residues. CDR1 and CDR2 from the germline V gene are MGHRA and YSYEKL.

This clonotype occurred once. The chain couples TRBV6-1 to TRBJ1-1; TRBD1 might be the D (5 bases). Per germline, CDR1 MNHNS and CDR2 SASEGT. The CDR3 consists of 15 residues. V was cut by 1 base and J by 0 bases, with 9 bases left in between. In nucleotides, the CDR3 is TGTGCCAGCAGTGAAGTGGTAGGGGTGAACACTGAAGCTTTCTTT. Translating it yields CASSEVVGVNTEAFF.

The gene calls are TRBV14 and TRBJ2-5, with D hard to call. Germline loops: CDR1 SGHDN, CDR2 FVKESK. Between the trimmed V and J ends, which lost 1 base and 2 bases, there was a span of 11 bases. The CDR3 length is 15 residues. This CDR3 is CASSQGGPRQETQYF. Written as DNA, the CDR3 is TGTGCCAGCAGCCAAGGCGGACCAAGGCAAGAGACCCAGTACTTC. The variable domain in full, with the rest retrieved from reference TRBV14 and TRBJ2-5, is EAGVTQFPSHSVIEKGQTVTLRCDPISGHDNLYWYRRVMGKEIKFLLHFVKESKQDESGMPNNRFLAERTGGTYSTLKVQPAELEDSGVYFCASSQGGPRQETQYFGPGTRLLVL.

This chain connects TRBV3-1 to TRBJ2-7, with 12 bases matching TRBD2. The V gene's germline CDR1 is LGHDT and CDR2 YNNKEL (reference sequence). Trimming cost V 6 bases and J 5 bases; bases outside gene matches: 5. CDR3 length: 14 residues. The CDR3 bases are TGTGCCAGCAGGCTAGCGGGGGGGCCCCACGAGCAGTACTTC. Protein sequence: CASRLAGGPHEQYF.

The CDR3 sequence: CAISGMGTSSYNEQFF. In DNA form, the CDR3 reads TGTGCCATCAGTGGTATGGGGACTAGCAGTTACAATGAGCAGTTCTTC. The rearrangement links TRBV10-3 to TRBJ2-1; 9 nucleotides agree with TRBD2. Germline CDR1 and CDR2: ENHRY and SYGVKD. Trimming took 4 bases from V and 4 from J; bases not matched to a gene: 8. The CDR3 contains 16 residues.

The chain has TRBV4-3 and TRBJ2-3; D is ambiguous. The CDR3 runs to 14 residues. V dropped 0 bases and J dropped 2 bases, with 6 bases sitting between them. CDR1 and CDR2 from the germline V gene are LGHNA and YSLEER. The CDR3 loop reads CASSQDAPTDTQYF. CDR3 coding DNA: TGCGCCAGCAGCCAAGATGCGCCCACAGATACGCAGTATTTT.

The genes are TRBV7-6 and TRBJ2-7, with D possibly being TRBD1 or TRBD2 (5 bases each). The CDR3 length is 16 residues. V lost 0 bases and J lost 3, with 15 bases in between. Germline loops: CDR1 SGHVS, CDR2 FNYEAQ. This chain's CDR3 is CASSLATMGDHYEQYF. CDR3 in DNA: TGTGCCAGCAGCTTAGCGACGATGGGGGACCACTACGAGCAGTACTTC. The whole variable domain, filled in from reference TRBV7-6 and TRBJ2-7, reads GAGVSQSPRYKVTKRGQDVALRCDPISGHVSLYWYRQALGQGPEFLTYFNYEAQQDKSGLPNDRFSAERPEGSISTLTIQRTEQRDSAMYRCASSLATMGDHYEQYFGPGTRLTVT.

CDR3 amino acids: CASSPLGGTGQPQHF. The CDR3 DNA reads as TGTGCCAGCAGCCCCCTGGGTGGCACGGGTCAGCCCCAGCATTTT. This chain uses TRBV7-8 with TRBJ1-5; D call uncertain. The germline V gene encodes CDR1 SGHVS and CDR2 FQNEAQ. Deletions cut 5 bases from V and 6 bases from J, with 17 bases between. This CDR3 spans 15 amino acids.

The chain carries TRBV27 and TRBJ2-7, with D possibly matching TRBD2 (5 bases). CDR3 length: 13 residues. Germline loops: CDR1 MNHEY, CDR2 SMNVEV (reference sequence). Trimming shortened V by 6 bases and J by 5 bases, and 14 bases separated the two germline ends. CDR3 sequence (DNA): TGTGCCAGCAGCGAGCTCCTAGCAGACGAGCAGTACTTC. It is translated as CASSELLADEQYF.

A few counts support this clonotype. This chain joins TRBV27 and TRBJ1-1, with D unclear. V dropped 8 bases and J dropped 0 bases, with 16 bases sitting between them. Germline V gene sequence: CDR1 MNHEY, CDR2 SMNVEV (reference sequence). This CDR3 has 15 residues. The chain's CDR3 is CASLPFEGLNTEAFF. For the CDR3, the DNA is TGTGCCAGCCTGCCTTTTGAGGGCCTGAACACTGAAGCTTTCTTT.

The gene calls are TRBV4-3 and TRBJ2-1; D not resolved. V shed 2 bases and J shed 5 bases, with 16 bases lying between them. CDR3 length: 16 amino acids. CDR1 LGHNA and CDR2 YSLEER come from the germline V gene. For the CDR3, the DNA is TGCGCCAGCAGCCAAATTGCGTGGCACCCGAACAATGAGCAGTTCTTC. Amino acid sequence: CASSQIAWHPNNEQFF.

The chain is built from TRBV29-1 and TRBJ2-2; TRBD1 matches 8 bases. CDR1 is SQVTM and CDR2 is ANQGSEA in the germline V gene. Unmatched junction bases numbered 3, after V lost 4 bases and J lost 2 bases. This CDR3 has 14 amino acids. CDR3 sequence: CSVGTGYNTGELFF. The CDR3 DNA reads as TGCAGCGTTGGGACAGGGTACAACACCGGGGAGCTGTTTTTT.

The J gene is TRBJ2-1, the V gene TRBV28; D call uncertain. The CDR3 runs 14 residues. Trimming left V 2 bases short and J 2 bases short, with 7 bases between. CDR1 and CDR2 (germline): MDHEN, SYDVKM. The CDR3 DNA is TGTGCCAGCAGTTTAAGAGATCCCTACAATGAGCAGTTCTTC. Translated: CASSLRDPYNEQFF.